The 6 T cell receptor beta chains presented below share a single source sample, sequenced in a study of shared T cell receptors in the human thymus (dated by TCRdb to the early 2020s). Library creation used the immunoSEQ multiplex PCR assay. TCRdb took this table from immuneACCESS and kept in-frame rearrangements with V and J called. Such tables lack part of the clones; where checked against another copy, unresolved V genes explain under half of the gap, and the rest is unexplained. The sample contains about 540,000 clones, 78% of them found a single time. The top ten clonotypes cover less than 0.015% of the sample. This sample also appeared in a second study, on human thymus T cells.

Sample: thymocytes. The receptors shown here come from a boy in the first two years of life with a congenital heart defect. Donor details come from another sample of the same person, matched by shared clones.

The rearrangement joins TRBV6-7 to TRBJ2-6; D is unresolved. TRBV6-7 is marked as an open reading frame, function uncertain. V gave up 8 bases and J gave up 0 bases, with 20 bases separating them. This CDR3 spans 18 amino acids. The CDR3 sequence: CASLDQDGFNSGANVLTF. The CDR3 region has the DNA TGTGCCAGCCTTGATCAGGATGGATTTAACTCTGGGGCCAACGTCCTGACTTTC.

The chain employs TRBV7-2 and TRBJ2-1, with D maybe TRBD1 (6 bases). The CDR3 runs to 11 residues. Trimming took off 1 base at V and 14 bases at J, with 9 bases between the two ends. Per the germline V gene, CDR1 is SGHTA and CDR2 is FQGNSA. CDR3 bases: TGTGCCAGCAGCTTAGTTGGGGGCGAGTTCTTC. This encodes CASSLVGGEFF.

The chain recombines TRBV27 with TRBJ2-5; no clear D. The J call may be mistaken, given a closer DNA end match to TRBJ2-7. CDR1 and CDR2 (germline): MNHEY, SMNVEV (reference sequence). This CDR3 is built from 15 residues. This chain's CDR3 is CASSLSERIPYEQYF. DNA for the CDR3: TGTGCCAGCAGTTTATCGGAGAGGATTCCCTACGAGCAGTACTTC.

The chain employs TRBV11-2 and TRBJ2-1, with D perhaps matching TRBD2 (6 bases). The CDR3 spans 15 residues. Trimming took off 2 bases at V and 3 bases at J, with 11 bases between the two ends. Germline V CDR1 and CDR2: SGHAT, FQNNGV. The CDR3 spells CASSLPGLVYNEQFF. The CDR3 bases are TGTGCCAGCAGCTTACCGGGACTGGTCTACAATGAGCAGTTCTTC.

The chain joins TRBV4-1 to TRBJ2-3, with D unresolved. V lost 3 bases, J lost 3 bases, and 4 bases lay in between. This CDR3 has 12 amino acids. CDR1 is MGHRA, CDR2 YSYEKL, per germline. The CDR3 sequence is CASSHGTDTQYF. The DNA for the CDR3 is TGCGCCAGCAGCCACGGGACAGATACGCAGTATTTT.

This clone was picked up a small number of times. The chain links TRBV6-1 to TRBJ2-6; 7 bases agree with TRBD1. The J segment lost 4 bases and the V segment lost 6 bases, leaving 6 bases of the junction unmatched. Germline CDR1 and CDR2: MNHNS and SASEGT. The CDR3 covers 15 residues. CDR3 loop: CASRGTVRGANVLTF. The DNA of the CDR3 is TGTGCCAGCAGGGGGACAGTGCGAGGGGCCAACGTCCTGACTTTC.